Below are 15 T cell receptor beta chains sequenced from a single sample in a study of cytomegalovirus exposure and HLA in healthy donors. PCR was performed using 60 Vbeta and 13 Jbeta primers. TCRdb's table, derived via immunoSEQ multiplex PCR, lists solely in-frame clones and lacks some. The sample has 150,000 to 200,000 clones; roughly 71% are singletons. The sample comprised PBMCs. These receptors came from a girl aged 5-17 years in good health and CMV-seronegative.

The rearrangement uses TRBV5-1 and TRBJ1-2; 9 nucleotides align to TRBD1. This CDR3 is 15 amino acids long. Germline assignment: CDR1 SGHRS and CDR2 YFSETQ. Trimming at V came to 4 bases and at J to 8 bases, leaving 12 bases not matched to a gene. The CDR3: CASSIQPQGAEGYTF. The CDR3 DNA sequence: TGCGCCAGCAGCATCCAACCACAGGGGGCGGAAGGCTACACCTTC.

This chain uses TRBV7-9 with TRBJ1-4, with 12 bases fitting TRBD1. The V and J ends lost 8 bases and 5 bases, in that order; junction bases with no gene match: 12. CDR1 and CDR2 (germline): SEHNR, FQNEAQ (reference sequence). This CDR3 has 17 amino acids. The chain's CDR3 is CASGTGTGGVLNEKLFF. CDR3 sequence (DNA): TGTGCCAGCGGAACCGGGACAGGGGGCGTCCTAAATGAAAAACTGTTTTTT.

The chain carries TRBV5-8 and TRBJ2-5; tentatively, D is TRBD2 (6 bases). In germline, CDR1 is SGHTS, CDR2 YDEGEE. There are 13 residues in the CDR3. V shed 0 bases and J shed 7 bases, with 10 bases lying between them. The CDR3 DNA is TGTGCCAGCAGCTTGGGACTAGGACGGACCCAGTACTTC. The encoded protein is CASSLGLGRTQYF. Full variable domain (rest looked up from reference TRBV5-8 and TRBJ2-5): EAGVTQSPTHLIKTRGQQATLRCSPISGHTSVYWYQQALGLGLQFLLWYDEGEERNRGNFPPRFSGRQFPNYSSELNVNALELEDSALYLCASSLGLGRTQYFGPGTRLLVL.

Details on this clone: The DNA is left out, because the CDR3 cannot be placed on it with certainty; the CDR3 is given as TCRdb lists it. The rearrangement links TRBV12-2 to TRBJ1-5. TRBV12-2 is deemed a pseudogene. Ends included, the CDR3 has 17 residues. CDR3 protein: CASRTESWGVGNQPQHF.

The chain joins TRBV10-3 to TRBJ2-2; D uncertain. The germline V gene has CDR1 ENHRY and CDR2 SYGVKD. This CDR3 is built from 12 residues. Trimming removed 5 bases at V and 4 bases at J, with 5 bases between. The CDR3 protein is CAISTFTGELFF. DNA for the CDR3: TGTGCCATCAGTACATTCACCGGGGAGCTGTTTTTT.

This clone was seen many times. V is TRBV6-4 and J is TRBJ2-5; TRBD1 agrees at 11 bases. CDR3 length equals 15 residues. CDR1 MRHNA and CDR2 SNTAGT come from the germline V gene. With V trimmed by 4 bases and J by 1 base, 2 bases remained unmatched. The CDR3 DNA follows: TGTGCCAGCAGTGCCGGGACAGGGGGCCAAGAGACCCAGTACTTC. It specifies CASSAGTGGQETQYF.

The V and J genes are TRBV13 and TRBJ1-1, with D possibly matching TRBD1 (5 bases). The CDR3 totals 14 residues. Germline values: CDR1 PRHDT, CDR2 FYEKMQ (reference sequence). V lost 6 bases and J lost 1, with 12 bases in between. The CDR3 reads CASSGARSNTEAFF. As DNA, the CDR3 is TGTGCCAGCAGTGGGGCACGATCGAACACTGAAGCTTTCTTT.

This clone came up once. The CDR3 coding sequence is TGTGCCAGCAGCCCCCGAAGCGGGGCCCTGTACGAGCAGTACTTC. Protein product: CASSPRSGALYEQYF. The V gene is TRBV7-2, the J gene TRBJ2-7, with 7 bases aligning to TRBD2. Germline V gene lookup returns CDR1 SGHTA and CDR2 FQGNSA. This CDR3 is 15 amino acids long. Losses at the gene ends were 5 bases for V and 4 bases for J; bases not matched to a gene: 11.

V is TRBV27 and J is TRBJ1-2; the match to TRBD1 covers 7 bases. The germline V gene has CDR1 MNHEY and CDR2 SMNVEV (reference sequence). The CDR3 has 12 residues. Trimming at V came to 8 bases and at J to 7 bases, leaving 7 bases not matched to a gene. DNA of the CDR3: TGTGCCAGCCCTTTAGGGGGCCGTGGCTACACCTTC. As protein: CASPLGGRGYTF.

The rearrangement joins TRBV9 to TRBJ2-3; tentatively, D is TRBD2 (6 bases). V was cut by 4 bases and J by 5 bases, with 17 bases left in between. From germline, CDR1 is SGDLS and CDR2 YYNGEE. The length of the CDR3 is 15 residues. DNA for the CDR3: TGTGCCAGCAGCACCACCCGGGACTTCCAAGATACGCAGTATTTT. It yields the protein CASSTTRDFQDTQYF.

This clone appeared once. J is TRBJ2-3 and V is TRBV5-4; D is uncertain. V was pared by 0 bases and J by 3 bases, with 8 bases between. The germline V gene encodes CDR1 SGHNT and CDR2 YYREEE (reference sequence). The CDR3 length is 14 residues. In nucleotides, the CDR3 is TGTGCCAGCAGCTTGGGCGGCTATACAGATACGCAGTATTTT. Translating gives CASSLGGYTDTQYF. The variable domain in full, with the rest retrieved from reference TRBV5-4 and TRBJ2-3, is ETGVTQSPTHLIKTRGQQVTLRCSSQSGHNTVSWYQQALGQGPQFIFQYYREEENGRGNFPPRFSGLQFPNYSSELNVNALELDDSALYLCASSLGGYTDTQYFGPGTRLTVL.

This chain connects TRBV5-6 to TRBJ1-2, with TRBD1 as a possible D gene (6 bases). With 3 bases removed from V and 4 bases from J, the gap between germline ends came to 22 bases. Germline CDR1 reads SGHDT; CDR2 reads YYEEEE. The CDR3 has 17 residues. The DNA of the CDR3 is TGTGCCAGCAGCTCCTCATCCCTGCGGACAGTGAGCTATGGCTACACCTTC. This gives the protein CASSSSSLRTVSYGYTF.

This sequence joins TRBV4-2 and TRBJ1-1; D is unresolved. The germline CDR1 and CDR2 sequences are LGHNA and YNFKEQ. V was shortened by 1 base and J by 0 bases, with 12 bases between the two germline ends. The CDR3 is made up of 16 amino acids. The CDR3 loop is CASSQAPSRLNTEAFF. The DNA of the CDR3 is TGTGCCAGCAGCCAAGCCCCTTCCCGTCTGAACACTGAAGCTTTCTTT.

This clone was counted between two and nine times. CDR3 sequence (DNA): TGTGCCAGCAGCAGGGTGTATGGTGAAAAACTGTTTTTT. Protein: CASSRVYGEKLFF. The chain has TRBV6-5 and TRBJ1-4; a weak D match, TRBD1 (5 bases). The CDR3 extends over 13 amino acids. The V end lost 6 bases, the J end lost 7 bases, and 12 bases lay between the germline ends. Germline V gene lookup returns CDR1 MNHEY and CDR2 SVGAGI.

The rearrangement uses TRBV25-1 and TRBJ1-1; no firm D call. The CDR3 extends over 14 amino acids. Trimming pared 1 base from V and 6 bases from J, leaving 12 bases between. The V gene's germline CDR1 is MGHDK and CDR2 SYGVNS. CDR3 region: CASSESHRAAEAFF. CDR3 bases: TGTGCCAGCAGTGAATCTCACCGAGCGGCTGAAGCTTTCTTT.